This TCR beta chain originates from a study of blood T cell repertoires in COVID-19. Turning to the study itself: In each case, the material was cDNA or gDNA derived from T cells, B-cell-depleted T cells, or PBMCs.

Trimming stripped 5 bases from V and 8 bases from J, with 10 bases between. The V gene's germline CDR1 is SQVTM and CDR2 ANQGSEA. This CDR3 has 11 residues. Seattle's cohort entered during active infection and was followed longitudinally. In the original analysis: From reference gene primer amplification, estimates of nucleated cell counts were derived. The data were produced by immunoSEQ multiplex PCR, yet TCRdb's version contains in-frame clones alone and is incomplete. That table gives V, J and clone size, and the DNA gave D and trimming. Of 250,000 to 300,000 clones listed, 75% to 90% are singletons.

The sample comprised peripheral blood. The genes are TRBV29-1 and TRBJ2-1; tentative D call: TRBD2 (5 bases). This clonotype was obtained from a woman aged 65 to 85 with COVID-19, enrolled during active disease. The chain's CDR3 is CSVTTRDEQFF. The CDR3 DNA sequence: TGCAGCGTTACCACTAGAGATGAGCAGTTCTTC.